One sample yielded the 25 T cell receptor beta chains listed below, sequenced in a study of T cell changes during pregnancy in multiple sclerosis (dated by TCRdb to the late 2010s). Library construction relied on the immunoSEQ multiplex PCR assay. This immuneACCESS table, as held by TCRdb, lists in-frame sequences with V and J called but not all clones. Of the missing ones, under half trace to an unresolved V gene in checked studies; the others have no known cause. This sample is represented by about 57,000 clones; approximately 90% of them were singletons. The ten largest clones add up to 3% to 4% of the sample. The source material was peripheral blood, sampled after pregnancy. The receptors were gathered from a female donor in good health, enrolled as a control in a pregnancy study.

This sequence joins TRBV27 and TRBJ2-5; the match to TRBD2 covers 12 bases. The CDR3 has 20 amino acids. Germline values: CDR1 MNHEY, CDR2 SMNVEV (reference sequence). V dropped 2 bases and J dropped 4; count of bases not matched to a gene: 17. This CDR3 reads CASSLTALLAGGPGGETQYF. The CDR3 DNA reads TGTGCCAGCAGTTTAACGGCTCTTCTAGCGGGAGGGCCCGGAGGAGAGACCCAGTACTTC.

This clone appeared once. The chain joins TRBV6-5 to TRBJ2-1, with 11 bases lining up with TRBD2. Germline V gene lookup returns CDR1 MNHEY and CDR2 SVGAGI. CDR3 length equals 15 residues. The V gene end was trimmed by 4 bases and the J gene end by 9 bases; junction bases not matched to a gene: 8. CDR3 region: CASSSTSGSVGEQFF. The CDR3 region has the DNA TGTGCCAGCAGTTCTACTAGCGGGAGTGTTGGTGAGCAGTTCTTC.

This chain connects TRBV5-1 to TRBJ2-3, with 8 bases fitting TRBD1. Germline assignment: CDR1 SGHRS and CDR2 YFSETQ. The V gene end was trimmed by 0 bases and the J gene end by 2 bases; junction bases not matched to a gene: 2. There are 15 residues in the CDR3. CDR3 residues: CASSLGDRPTDTQYF. Here the CDR3 DNA reads TGCGCCAGCAGCTTGGGGGACAGGCCCACAGATACGCAGTATTTT.

The V gene is TRBV7-8, the J gene TRBJ2-1, with 7 positions matching TRBD1. J lost 5 bases, V lost 5 bases, and 6 bases had no gene match. This CDR3 is 14 amino acids long. Germline V gene lookup returns CDR1 SGHVS and CDR2 FQNEAQ. The CDR3 spells CASSKQTGHNEQFF. CDR3 in DNA: TGTGCCAGCAGCAAACAGACAGGGCACAATGAGCAGTTCTTC.

This CDR3 reads CASSLTDRGLGYTF. CDR3 nucleotide sequence: TGTGCCAGCAGCTTAACCGACAGGGGGCTTGGCTACACCTTC. This rearrangement joins TRBV7-2 to TRBJ1-2; 10 bases are shared with TRBD1. Germline assignment: CDR1 SGHTA and CDR2 FQGNSA. Trimming took 2 bases from V and 7 from J; bases not matched to a gene: 4. This CDR3 has 14 amino acids. The full variable domain, rest sourced from reference TRBV7-2 and TRBJ1-2, is GAGVSQSPSNKVTEKGKDVELRCDPISGHTALYWYRQSLGQGLEFLIYFQGNSAPDKSGLPSDRFSAERTGGSVSTLTIQRTQQEDSAVYLCASSLTDRGLGYTFGSGTRLTVV.

V gene TRBV9 combines with J gene TRBJ1-3; 8 bases are shared with TRBD1. Looked up from germline, CDR1 is SGDLS and CDR2 is YYNGEE. The trim removed 3 bases at V and 2 bases at J, leaving 10 bases unmatched. CDR3 length: 17 amino acids. This CDR3 is CASSAQMQGAAGNTIYF. The CDR3 bases are TGTGCCAGCAGCGCCCAAATGCAGGGGGCCGCTGGAAACACCATATATTTT.

CDR3 protein: CASSEIISGAIKNEQYF. In nucleotides, the CDR3 is TGCGCCAGCAGTGAGATAATTAGCGGGGCGATTAAGAACGAGCAGTACTTC. The chain joins TRBV10-2 to TRBJ2-7; 8 bases line up with TRBD2. Germline values: CDR1 WSHSY, CDR2 SAAADI. The CDR3 has 17 amino acids. J was trimmed by 5 bases and V by 2 bases; bases with no gene match: 14.

This chain connects TRBV7-3 to TRBJ1-1; a weak D match, TRBD1 (6 bases). The length of the CDR3 is 13 residues. V lost 5 bases to trimming and J lost 5 bases, with 12 bases between them. Germline lookup yields CDR1 SGHTA and CDR2 FQGTGA. The CDR3 here is CASSRGGGTEAFF. In DNA, the CDR3 is TGTGCCAGCAGCCGAGGGGGGGGGACTGAAGCTTTCTTT.

This clone was detected only a few times. The chain joins TRBV10-1 to TRBJ1-5, with TRBD1 matching over 7 bases. The V and J ends lost 0 bases and 2 bases, in that order; junction bases with no gene match: 10. Per the germline V gene, CDR1 is WNHNN and CDR2 is SYGVQD (reference sequence). The length of the CDR3 is 18 residues. The CDR3 sequence is CASSESAPDRAGNQPQHF. The CDR3 nucleotides are TGCGCCAGCAGTGAGTCTGCCCCTGACAGGGCTGGCAATCAGCCCCAGCATTTT.

The J gene is TRBJ2-1, the V gene TRBV5-6; 8 bases match TRBD2. Germline-derived CDR1 and CDR2 are SGHDT and YYEEEE. This CDR3 contains 14 residues. Trimming removed 5 bases from V and 4 bases from J; junction bases left unmatched: 5. In DNA form, the CDR3 reads TGTGCCAGCAGTGCCACTAGCGGTTACAATGAGCAGTTCTTC. This gives the protein CASSATSGYNEQFF.

J is TRBJ1-2 and V is TRBV25-1, with TRBD1 identical over 9 bases. This CDR3 comprises 17 residues. Germline CDR1 MGHDK, CDR2 SYGVNS. The trim removed 2 bases at V and 6 bases at J, leaving 13 bases unmatched. This CDR3 reads CASSESGYRGPSNGYTF. The CDR3 DNA follows: TGTGCCAGCAGTGAAAGTGGCTACAGGGGGCCCTCCAATGGCTACACCTTC.

The chain has TRBV5-1 and TRBJ1-4; D is uncertain. CDR1 SGHRS and CDR2 YFSETQ come from the germline V gene. The CDR3 extends over 15 amino acids. The V and J ends lost 0 bases and 7 bases respectively, with 13 bases between them. CDR3 bases: TGCGCCAGCAGCTTGGTCTCCGCGCCCCGTGAAAAACTGTTTTTT. This codes for CASSLVSAPREKLFF.

The V call is TRBV7-3, the J call TRBJ2-2; 8 bases fit TRBD1. This CDR3 is built from 15 residues. Germline V gives CDR1 SGHTA, CDR2 FQGTGA. V was clipped by 2 bases and J by 7 bases; unmatched bases: 6. CDR3 DNA: TGTGCCAGCAGCTTAGGACAGGGACGCGTCGGGGAGCTGTTTTTT. Translation: CASSLGQGRVGELFF. The full variable domain, in which reference TRBV7-3 and TRBJ2-2 provide the parts outside the CDR3, is GAGVSQTPSNKVTEKGKYVELRCDPISGHTALYWYRQSLGQGPEFLIYFQGTGAADDSGLPNDRFFAVRPEGSVSTLKIQRTERGDSAVYLCASSLGQGRVGELFFGEGSRLTVL.

The chain combines TRBV5-7 with TRBJ1-2; D not resolved. TRBV5-7 qualifies as an ORF whose function is uncertain. CDR3 size: 14 residues. Trimming left V 0 bases short and J 6 bases short, with 12 bases between. CDR3 region: CASSLGGAYHGYTF. The DNA for the CDR3 is TGTGCCAGCAGCTTGGGGGGAGCTTATCATGGCTACACCTTC.

Turning to this clone: At one end the junction does not follow the germline gene, possibly because of a read error. This chain uses TRBV4-2 with TRBJ2-5; 9 bases match TRBD2. From germline, CDR1 is LGHNA and CDR2 YNFKEQ. The CDR3 has 17 residues. The CDR3 here is CASSQSLAGARQGTQYF. The CDR3 DNA reads TGTGCCAGCAGCCAATCATTAGCGGGAGCTCGACAAGGGACCCAGTACTTC.

The chain couples TRBV6-5 to TRBJ1-5; possible D gene TRBD1, 5 bases. This CDR3 has 13 residues. V lost 10 bases and J lost 4, with 14 bases in between. The V gene's germline CDR1 is MNHEY and CDR2 SVGAGI. Here the CDR3 DNA reads TGTGCCACCATGCAGGGTATGAATCAGCCCCAGCATTTT. It specifies CATMQGMNQPQHF.

The chain joins TRBV10-3 to TRBJ2-7, with a weak D call TRBD1 (6 bases). V was trimmed by 0 bases and J by 2 bases, leaving 14 bases between them. This CDR3 has 16 residues. Germline V lookup: CDR1 ENHRY, CDR2 SYGVKD. The CDR3 here is CAISESQGQFPYEQYF. CDR3 nucleotide sequence: TGTGCCATCAGTGAGTCTCAAGGACAGTTCCCCTACGAGCAGTACTTC.

The rearrangement uses TRBV5-6 and TRBJ2-5, with 12 bases identical to TRBD2. Trimming took 0 bases from V and 2 from J; bases not matched to a gene: 5. From germline, CDR1 is SGHDT and CDR2 YYEEEE. The length of the CDR3 is 17 residues. The CDR3 DNA sequence: TGTGCCAGCAGCTTGGTCGGACTAGCGGGAACTCAAGAGACCCAGTACTTC. The encoded protein is CASSLVGLAGTQETQYF.

CDR3 nucleotide sequence: TGTGCCAGCTCACCACTCGAACAGGGGATGAACACTGAAGCTTTCTTT. Encoded protein: CASSPLEQGMNTEAFF. V usage is TRBV18 and J usage is TRBJ1-1; 7 bases match TRBD1. After removal of 1 base from V and 0 bases from J, the junction contained 5 bases not matched to a gene. CDR1 and CDR2 from the germline V gene are KGHSH and LQKENI. The CDR3 sequence is 16 residues long.

The chain employs TRBV10-1 and TRBJ2-7, with unresolved D. V was shortened by 0 bases and J by 0 bases, with 12 bases between the two germline ends. Per germline, CDR1 WNHNN and CDR2 SYGVQD (reference sequence). This CDR3 region has 16 residues. The CDR3 bases are TGCGCCAGCAGTGAGTCTCAGAGGAATCCCTCCTACGAGCAGTACTTC. Protein sequence: CASSESQRNPSYEQYF.

The chain employs TRBV5-1 and TRBJ2-7, with D tentatively TRBD2 (6 bases). Deletions cut 0 bases from V and 0 bases from J, with 7 bases between. Germline-derived CDR1 and CDR2 are SGHRS and YFSETQ. The CDR3 has 14 amino acids. Here the CDR3 DNA reads TGCGCCAGCAGCTTGGCCGGGAGCTCCTACGAGCAGTACTTC. It specifies CASSLAGSSYEQYF.

This chain joins TRBV5-6 and TRBJ1-2, with no clear D. The V end was cut by 3 bases, the J end by 6 bases, with 9 bases between. The CDR3 extends over 12 amino acids. Germline CDR1 SGHDT, CDR2 YYEEEE. CDR3 nucleotide sequence: TGTGCCAGCAGCTCTCCCCCCCATGGCTACACCTTC. Translation: CASSSPPHGYTF.

CDR3 DNA sequence: TGTGCCAGCAGCCAAAATGCGGTGATAGGCTACGAGCAGTACTTC. Translation: CASSQNAVIGYEQYF. The rearrangement joins TRBV4-2 to TRBJ2-7; D gene unclear. Per the germline V gene, CDR1 is LGHNA and CDR2 is YNFKEQ. The V end lost 2 bases, the J end lost 3 bases, and 14 bases lay between the germline ends. CDR3 length equals 15 residues.

The chain employs TRBV15 and TRBJ1-1; no clear D. The CDR3 has 13 amino acids. CDR1 and CDR2 (germline): LNHNV, YYDKDF (reference sequence). Trimming took off 3 bases at V and 5 bases at J, with 10 bases between the two ends. CDR3 nucleotide sequence: TGTGCCACCAGCAGTTCCTTGAGAACTGAAGCTTTCTTT. It translates to CATSSSLRTEAFF. The whole variable domain, filled in from reference TRBV15 and TRBJ1-1, reads DAMVIQNPRYQVTQFGKPVTLSCSQTLNHNVMYWYQQKSSQAPKLLFHYYDKDFNNEADTPDNFQSRRPNTSFCFLDIRSPGLGDTAMYLCATSSSLRTEAFFGQGTRLTVV.

The gene calls are TRBV11-3 and TRBJ2-5; tentative D call: TRBD2 (6 bases). Germline CDR1 and CDR2: SGHNT and YENEEA. V lost 1 base and J lost 0, with 12 bases in between. The CDR3 has 16 residues. CDR3: CASSLVSGPYQETQYF. CDR3 bases: TGTGCCAGCAGCTTAGTCAGCGGGCCGTACCAAGAGACCCAGTACTTC.